This entry lists 21 T cell receptor beta chains sequenced from one sample in a study of blood T cells in healthy people across ages. Next came a second PCR, run for about 7 to 11 cycles, which used a sample-barcoded 5' primer along with a J-beta primer mix. TCRdb reprocessed the 5' RACE reads with MiXCR, giving one entry per CDR3 protein. The sample contains about a million distinct CDR3 sequences, roughly 47% of which appear only once. Sequenced sample: blood. These receptor sequences come from a woman aged 60-75 years in good health.

The chain links TRBV5-1 to TRBJ2-7; TRBD2 matches at 9 bases. The CDR3 has 16 amino acids. Germline V gives CDR1 SGHRS, CDR2 YFSETQ. Trimming at V came to 3 bases and at J to 12 bases, leaving 19 bases not matched to a gene. The CDR3 DNA is TGCGCCAGCAGCTCGGGACTAGCTGGGGGTAGAGAGACCCGGTACTTC. Residues: CASSSGLAGGRETRYF.

This chain joins TRBV7-6 and TRBJ2-3; the D gene could be TRBD1 or TRBD2 (5 bases each). The CDR3 runs to 13 residues. Per germline, CDR1 SGHVS and CDR2 FNYEAQ. Trimming left V 5 bases short and J 5 bases short, with 11 bases between. The CDR3 spells CASSPGARDTQYF. The CDR3, as DNA: TGTGCCAGCAGCCCCGGGGCTAGAGATACGCAGTATTTT. Combining the CDR3 with reference TRBV7-6 and TRBJ2-3 gives the whole variable domain GAGVSQSPRYKVTKRGQDVALRCDPISGHVSLYWYRQALGQGPEFLTYFNYEAQQDKSGLPNDRFSAERPEGSISTLTIQRTEQRDSAMYRCASSPGARDTQYFGPGTRLTVL.

This CDR3 is CASLQSGTGATAQYF. The CDR3, as DNA: TGTGCCAGTCTCCAGTCGGGGACAGGGGCGACGGCGCAGTACTTC. V is TRBV27 and J is TRBJ2-7, with 10 nucleotides matching TRBD1. The CDR3 contains 15 residues. The germline gives CDR1 MNHEY, CDR2 SMNVEV (reference sequence). Trimming took 9 bases from V and 9 from J; bases not matched to a gene: 17.

The CDR3 DNA sequence: TGTGCCACCAGTGATTCGGGGACGCGAGATACGCAGTATTTT. Amino acid sequence: CATSDSGTRDTQYF. The chain carries TRBV24-1 and TRBJ2-3; TRBD1 or TRBD2 may be the D gene (5 bases each). The CDR3 contains 14 residues. Trimming shortened V by 2 bases and J by 5 bases, and 10 bases separated the two germline ends. Germline CDR1 is KGHDR and CDR2 is SFDVKD.

This clonotype was detected only once. V is TRBV14 and J is TRBJ2-4; D gene unclear. CDR1 and CDR2 (germline): SGHDN, FVKESK. Trimming shortened V by 6 bases and J by 5 bases, and 14 bases separated the two germline ends. This CDR3 has 14 amino acids. The CDR3: CASSLQGWQNIQYF. DNA of the CDR3: TGTGCCAGCAGTTTGCAAGGGTGGCAAAACATTCAGTACTTC.

The rearrangement uses TRBV2 and TRBJ2-3; 9 bases fit TRBD2. The CDR3 length is 16 residues. From germline, CDR1 is SNHLY and CDR2 FYNNEI. V lost 4 bases and J lost 5; bases outside the gene matches: 10. This CDR3 is CASSGGRGLPGDTQYF. The CDR3 coding sequence is TGTGCCAGCAGTGGCGGGAGGGGGTTGCCCGGAGATACGCAGTATTTT.

The chain has TRBV10-3 and TRBJ2-3; possible D gene TRBD2, 6 bases. The V end lost 6 bases, the J end lost 0 bases, and 16 bases lay between the germline ends. This CDR3 comprises 16 residues. CDR1 and CDR2 (germline): ENHRY, SYGVKD. CDR3 sequence reads: CAISLGVAVSTDTQYF. Written as DNA, the CDR3 is TGTGCCATCAGCCTCGGGGTAGCGGTGAGCACAGATACGCAGTATTTT.

V is TRBV4-2 and J is TRBJ1-5; D possibly corresponds to TRBD1 (5 bases). CDR3 size: 15 residues. Trimming removed 8 bases from V and 3 bases from J, with 17 bases in between. The germline V gene has CDR1 LGHNA and CDR2 YNFKEQ. In nucleotides, the CDR3 is TGTGCCAGCTCTGGGGGTGAGATGGACAATCAGCCCCAGCATTTT. Translated, it gives CASSGGEMDNQPQHF.

V gene TRBV4-3 combines with J gene TRBJ2-3; tentatively, D is TRBD2 (5 bases). V was cut by 0 bases and J by 2 bases, with 15 bases left in between. Germline V gene lookup returns CDR1 LGHNA and CDR2 YSLEER. This CDR3 comprises 17 residues. CDR3 coding DNA: TGCGCCAGCAGCCAAGATCTGGGAGAGCTAGTCACAGATACGCAGTATTTT. Its protein product is CASSQDLGELVTDTQYF.

V is TRBV20-1 and J is TRBJ1-6, with D perhaps TRBD1 (6 bases). Germline V gives CDR1 DFQATT, CDR2 SNEGSKA (reference sequence). Trimming took off 6 bases at V and 7 bases at J, with 19 bases between the two ends. This CDR3 has 15 amino acids. This CDR3 is CSATTSGAVNSPLHF. CDR3 nucleotides: TGCAGTGCCACCACTTCGGGGGCTGTGAATTCACCCCTCCACTTT.

The chain has TRBV15 and TRBJ1-1; D gene uncertain. With 0 bases removed from V and 6 bases from J, the gap between germline ends came to 11 bases. Germline values: CDR1 LNHNV, CDR2 YYDKDF (reference sequence). The CDR3 sequence is 14 residues long. Written as DNA, the CDR3 is TGTGCCACCAGCAGAGATTTTGAGACCTCTGAAGCTTTCTTT. Its translation is CATSRDFETSEAFF.

J is TRBJ1-2 and V is TRBV5-1; D possibly corresponds to TRBD1 (6 bases). Germline V gives CDR1 SGHRS, CDR2 YFSETQ. V lost 0 bases and J lost 2, with 20 bases in between. The CDR3 is 18 amino acids. The CDR3 nucleotides read TGCGCCAGCAGCTTGGGAGGCTCATTCGACAGGTTAAACTATGGCTACACCTTC. Translation gives CASSLGGSFDRLNYGYTF. Full variable domain (rest looked up from reference TRBV5-1 and TRBJ1-2): KAGVTQTPRYLIKTRGQQVTLSCSPISGHRSVSWYQQTPGQGLQFLFEYFSETQRNKGNFPGRFSGRQFSNSRSEMNVSTLELGDSALYLCASSLGGSFDRLNYGYTFGSGTRLTVV.

The chain couples TRBV9 to TRBJ2-5; perhaps TRBD2 as D (6 bases). The end of the DNA is better explained by TRBJ2-1, so the J call may be wrong. The CDR3 runs 16 residues. Germline V gene lookup returns CDR1 SGDLS and CDR2 YYNGEE. The CDR3 DNA is TGTGCCAGCAGCGTAGGCGGGGTGGGGGTACAAGAGACCCAGTTCTTC. It yields the protein CASSVGGVGVQETQFF.

The chain couples TRBV7-2 to TRBJ2-7; tentatively, D is TRBD1 or TRBD2 (5 bases each). CDR3 size: 16 residues. V was clipped by 3 bases and J by 3 bases, with 18 bases between them. Germline-derived CDR1 and CDR2 are SGHTA and FQGNSA. CDR3 sequence reads: CASSFNRSPAGYEQYF. CDR3 nucleotides: TGTGCCAGCAGCTTCAACAGGAGCCCCGCGGGCTACGAGCAGTACTTC.

CDR3 nucleotide sequence: TGTGCCAGCAGCCAAGTTGACAGGGTGGCGGGTGAGCAGTTCTTC. It translates to CASSQVDRVAGEQFF. The chain employs TRBV14 and TRBJ2-1, with 7 bases matching TRBD1. This CDR3 contains 15 residues. Germline CDR1 SGHDN, CDR2 FVKESK. V lost 1 base, J lost 9 bases, and 9 bases stayed unmatched. The complete variable domain, with remaining parts taken from reference TRBV14 and TRBJ2-1, reads EAGVTQFPSHSVIEKGQTVTLRCDPISGHDNLYWYRRVMGKEIKFLLHFVKESKQDESGMPNNRFLAERTGGTYSTLKVQPAELEDSGVYFCASSQVDRVAGEQFFGPGTRLTVL.

This chain links TRBV4-1 with TRBJ2-7; the D gene is possibly TRBD1 (6 bases). The V and J ends lost 0 bases and 3 bases respectively, with 15 bases between them. The germline CDR1 and CDR2 sequences are MGHRA and YSYEKL. CDR3 length: 16 residues. In DNA form, the CDR3 reads TGCGCCAGCAGCCAAGATGGGCAGGGGTTATTCTACGAGCAGTACTTC. Protein: CASSQDGQGLFYEQYF.

The chain is built from TRBV7-2 and TRBJ2-7; weak D call: TRBD1 (6 bases). The CDR3 runs to 14 residues. V was pared by 4 bases and J by 10 bases, with 20 bases between. Germline V CDR1 and CDR2: SGHTA, FQGNSA. The CDR3 DNA sequence: TGTGCCAGCAGCTCAGTAGAAGGACAGTTGGTCCAGTACTTC. Translation: CASSSVEGQLVQYF.

The V and J genes are TRBV25-1 and TRBJ2-2, with 9 bases fitting TRBD2. CDR1 and CDR2 from the germline V gene are MGHDK and SYGVNS. CDR3 length: 19 residues. J lost 0 bases, V lost 4 bases, and 12 bases had no gene match. This chain's CDR3 is CASSGVMTSGNANTGELFF. DNA of the CDR3: TGTGCCAGCAGTGGCGTGATGACTAGCGGAAACGCGAACACCGGGGAGCTGTTTTTT.

This clonotype was seen just once. V is TRBV7-9 and J is TRBJ1-4, with a weak D call TRBD1 (6 bases). Germline CDR1 and CDR2: SEHNR and FQNEAQ (reference sequence). The CDR3 runs 13 residues. V lost 5 bases to trimming and J lost 8 bases, with 12 bases between them. CDR3 loop: CASSAGEFEKLFF. Written as DNA, the CDR3 is TGTGCCAGCAGCGCAGGGGAATTCGAAAAACTGTTTTTT.

V is TRBV28 and J is TRBJ2-3; tentatively, D is TRBD2 (6 bases). Germline lookup yields CDR1 MDHEN and CDR2 SYDVKM. The V and J ends lost 1 base and 5 bases respectively, with 13 bases between them. This CDR3 has 15 residues. The CDR3 coding sequence is TGTGCCAGCAGTTTATCCAGACTAGGCGTAGATACGCAGTATTTT. This gives the protein CASSLSRLGVDTQYF. Full variable domain (outside the CDR3, taken from reference TRBV28 and TRBJ2-3): DVKVTQSSRYLVKRTGEKVFLECVQDMDHENMFWYRQDPGLGLRLIYFSYDVKMKEKGDIPEGYSVSREKKERFSLILESASTNQTSMYLCASSLSRLGVDTQYFGPGTRLTVL.

The gene calls are TRBV2 and TRBJ1-6; D is unclear. Looked up from germline, CDR1 is SNHLY and CDR2 is FYNNEI. V was clipped by 6 bases and J by 10 bases, with 10 bases between them. CDR3 size: 12 residues. CDR3: CASRPEQSPLHF. The CDR3 DNA follows: TGTGCCAGCAGACCCGAACAGTCACCCCTCCACTTT.